This TCR beta chain is from a study of shared clonotypes between healthy human individuals. In the study overall: The composition of the donors was a couple of women and a few men aged 18 to 49.

Findings and caveats of the study: Non-shared clonotypes showed lower generation probabilities than clonotypes common to all four donors. The study found about 5% of naive CD4 clonotypes shared across a few donors.

In its sample, this clone was seen once. What it binds is unknown. Positive CCR7 selection of CD45RO-negative cells yielded the naive CD8 cells, and terminally differentiated effector memory CD45RA+ cells were excluded. The assay was immunoSEQ multiplex PCR, and TCRdb's table has in-frame clones only and misses some. The table has under 850,000 clones, about 92% seen once. The clonotype was recovered from a man in his thirties or forties in good health. Sequencing used naive CD8+ T cells sorted from blood.

The CDR3 sequence: CASNHRGNQPQHF. DNA of the CDR3: TGTGCCAGTAACCACAGGGGCAATCAGCCCCAGCATTTT. The chain recombines TRBV19 with TRBJ1-5, with a possible D match to TRBD1 (6 bases). V was cut by 7 bases and J by 2 bases, with 9 bases left in between. The CDR3 is 13 amino acids. CDR1 and CDR2 from the germline V gene are LNHDA and SQIVND (reference sequence).